This T cell receptor beta chain stems from a study of T-cell reconstitution after alpha-beta-depleted transplantation in children. Study-wide findings and caveats: Hyperexpanded clones declined; after one year, newly produced T cells mostly supplied diversity. Several hundred expanded graft clones reportedly were the source of alpha-beta T cells about two months after transplant. The study traced high day-60 TCRbeta diversity in some patients to surviving recipient T cells and thymic progenitors.

This CDR3 spans 13 amino acids. Germline V gene data show CDR1 as SEHNR and CDR2 as FQNEAQ (reference sequence). With 5 bases removed from V and 4 bases from J, the gap between germline ends came to 9 bases. TCRbeta library construction was performed incorporating unique molecular identifiers. TCRdb passed the PCR reads through MiXCR, listing each CDR3 protein once. The sample lists 450,000 to 700,000 distinct CDR3 sequences; over 25% were seen once. With regard to this clonotype: Its cognate antigen is unknown.

This TCR was sampled from a boy under two years old with Wiskott-Aldrich syndrome, due to receive a stem cell transplant. This specimen consisted of PBMCs, obtained before TCRalphabeta/CD19-depleted stem cell transplant. V gene TRBV7-9 combines with J gene TRBJ2-1; D is undetermined. DNA of the CDR3: TGTGCCAGCAGCCCGACGGAGTACAATGAGCAGTTCTTC. It encodes CASSPTEYNEQFF.